The present TCR beta chain was sequenced within a study of CD8 T cells in Susac syndrome. Study details: Blood was drawn from Susac syndrome patients while they were therapy-naive, on corticosteroids, or on intravenous immunoglobulin alone.

Random-hexamer reverse transcription was applied to about 0.45 to 1 ug RNA. TCRdb itself ran the immunoSEQ multiplex PCR reads through MiXCR, one entry per CDR3 protein. The sample holds 200,000 to 300,000 distinct CDR3 sequences, less than 96% seen once. Notes on this clonotype: Its antigen is currently unknown.

The V and J ends lost 4 bases and 8 bases, in that order; junction bases with no gene match: 8. CDR3 size: 14 residues. Germline assignment: CDR1 SEHNR and CDR2 FQNEAQ (reference sequence). From blood CD8+ and CD4+ T cells, the TCR beta chain was sequenced. Study-wide results and limits: As the study acknowledged, the number of individuals in its TCR sequencing and HLA analysis was relatively small.

The V and J genes are TRBV7-9 and TRBJ2-1; 7 bases fit TRBD1. The receptor's source is a human donor with Susac syndrome. The source material was CD4+ T cells from PBMCs. The CDR3 is CASSSRTGRDEQFF. The CDR3 DNA reads as TGTGCCAGCAGCTCTCGGACAGGAAGGGATGAGCAGTTCTTC.